A single sample is the source of the 29 T cell receptor beta chains below, sequenced in a study of blood T cell repertoires in COVID-19. Using immunoSEQ multiplex PCR, the repertoire was profiled, and TCRdb retains in-frame clones only, with some absent. The sample shows 100,000 to 150,000 clones, 87% of them seen only once. The sequencing input was peripheral blood. Receptors originate from a woman aged 60-70 years with acute or convalescent COVID-19.

The J gene is TRBJ1-1, the V gene TRBV30, with TRBD1 identical over 11 bases. The trim removed 0 bases at V and 10 bases at J, leaving 16 bases unmatched. The germline V gene encodes CDR1 GTSNPN and CDR2 SVGIG (reference sequence). The CDR3 has 17 residues. The CDR3 region has the DNA TGTGCCTGGAGTGTACTCGGGATCGGGACAGGGGGGGTAAGAGCTTTCTTT. This translates into CAWSVLGIGTGGVRAFF.

The chain combines TRBV19 with TRBJ2-7; 10 bases align to TRBD2. CDR3 length equals 17 residues. J gave up 6 bases and V 2 bases, and 13 bases lay outside the gene matches. CDR1 and CDR2 from the germline V gene are LNHDA and SQIVND (reference sequence). The CDR3 DNA follows: TGTGCCAGTAGTATAAGGGCTAGCGGGAGAAAGGAGGGCGAGCAGTACTTC. It specifies CASSIRASGRKEGEQYF.

The genes are TRBV30 and TRBJ2-2, with a weak D call TRBD2 (5 bases). The germline V gene has CDR1 GTSNPN and CDR2 SVGIG (reference sequence). V gave up 4 bases and J gave up 0 bases, with 12 bases separating them. This CDR3 has 15 amino acids. CDR3 in DNA: TGTGCCTGGACCGCGGGCGGAACGAACACCGGGGAGCTGTTTTTT. Translated: CAWTAGGTNTGELFF.

The V and J genes are TRBV24-1 and TRBJ2-2; a possible D gene is TRBD2 (7 bases). The CDR3 runs to 13 residues. Germline V CDR1 and CDR2: KGHDR, SFDVKD. V was clipped by 9 bases and J by 6 bases, with 13 bases between them. The CDR3 DNA reads TGTGCCACCGGGGGCGGGAGCGCCGGGGAGCTGTTTTTT. As protein: CATGGGSAGELFF.

This chain's CDR3 is CASSRFTGQVSMGGYTF. CDR3 DNA sequence: TGTGCCAGTAGTAGGTTTACGGGACAGGTATCGATGGGTGGCTACACCTTC. V and J are TRBV19 and TRBJ1-2; 8 positions match TRBD1. Germline CDR1 is LNHDA and CDR2 is SQIVND (reference sequence). With V trimmed by 4 bases and J by 7 bases, 17 bases remained unmatched. This CDR3 contains 17 residues.

CDR3 residues: CASALGGERQPQHF. The CDR3 DNA sequence: TGTGCCAGTGCCCTCGGGGGGGAGAGGCAGCCCCAGCATTTT. The chain is built from TRBV19 and TRBJ1-5; D is possibly TRBD1 (5 bases). This CDR3 region has 14 residues. Germline V CDR1 and CDR2: LNHDA, SQIVND (reference sequence). V dropped 8 bases and J dropped 7 bases, with 18 bases sitting between them.

The DNA for the CDR3 is TGCAGTGCTAGTATTACCGGGAGAAACAATGAGCAGTTCTTC. Protein product: CSASITGRNNEQFF. The chain combines TRBV20-1 with TRBJ2-1; possibly TRBD2 for D (6 bases). Trimming pared 3 bases from V and 5 bases from J, leaving 14 bases between. Germline CDR1 reads DFQATT; CDR2 reads SNEGSKA (reference sequence). The CDR3 has 14 amino acids.

V gene TRBV9 combines with J gene TRBJ2-5; TRBD2 aligns across 7 bases. Trimming cost V 3 bases and J 1 base; bases outside gene matches: 15. Germline V gene lookup returns CDR1 SGDLS and CDR2 YYNGEE. The CDR3 runs 18 residues. CDR3 nucleotide sequence: TGTGCCAGCAGCGGCCGTGGAGCGGGGATACCAAGCCAAGAGACCCAGTACTTC. Protein product: CASSGRGAGIPSQETQYF.

The chain has TRBV28 and TRBJ2-7, with D possibly TRBD2 on 5 matching bases. The ends were cut back, 3 bases at V and 2 bases at J, with 11 bases in the middle. Germline lookup yields CDR1 MDHEN and CDR2 SYDVKM. This CDR3 region has 14 residues. CDR3 coding DNA: TGTGCCAGCAGTTTTCGGGTTAGCGCCTACGAGCAGTACTTC. It yields the protein CASSFRVSAYEQYF.

The chain uses TRBV9 and TRBJ1-1; TRBD1 might be the D (5 bases). The V gene lost 4 bases and the J gene lost 4 bases, with 17 bases spanning the gap. The CDR3 spans 15 residues. CDR1 SGDLS and CDR2 YYNGEE come from the germline V gene. CDR3 residues: CASSPRGGEITEAFF. The CDR3, as DNA: TGTGCCAGCAGCCCACGGGGCGGGGAGATCACTGAAGCTTTCTTT.

J is TRBJ1-1 and V is TRBV24-1, with D hard to call. There are 14 residues in the CDR3. CDR1 is KGHDR, CDR2 SFDVKD, per germline. The V end lost 5 bases, the J end lost 4 bases, and 13 bases lay between the germline ends. CDR3: CATSAASGGTEAFF. Here the CDR3 DNA reads TGTGCCACCAGTGCTGCCAGCGGTGGCACTGAAGCTTTCTTT.

The chain combines TRBV18 with TRBJ2-3, with 8 nucleotides matching TRBD1. Per germline, CDR1 KGHSH and CDR2 LQKENI. V trimming: 3 bases; J trimming: 2 bases; junction bases outside the gene matches: 4. CDR3 length: 15 amino acids. CDR3 in amino acids: CASSPWTGYTDTQYF. The CDR3, as DNA: TGTGCCAGCTCACCCTGGACAGGGTACACAGATACGCAGTATTTT.

The rearrangement uses TRBV25-1 and TRBJ2-2; D is possibly TRBD2 (5 bases). CDR1 and CDR2 (germline): MGHDK, SYGVNS. The V end lost 9 bases, the J end lost 0 bases, and 11 bases lay between the germline ends. The CDR3 totals 14 residues. The CDR3, as DNA: TGTGCCAGTGCCCTAGCTGCGAACACCGGGGAGCTGTTTTTT. It translates to CASALAANTGELFF.

The chain uses TRBV7-9 and TRBJ2-5; D perhaps matches TRBD1 (6 bases). Germline CDR1 and CDR2: SEHNR and FQNEAQ (reference sequence). V was trimmed by 3 bases and J by 5 bases, leaving 7 bases between them. The CDR3 totals 12 residues. The CDR3 nucleotides read TGTGCCAGCAGCTTCGGACAGGAGACCCAGTACTTC. It encodes CASSFGQETQYF.

The chain carries TRBV19 and TRBJ1-3, with 7 nucleotides matching TRBD1. V gave up 7 bases and J gave up 3 bases; unmatched junction bases: 12. Germline V CDR1 and CDR2: LNHDA, SQIVND (reference sequence). This CDR3 has 16 residues. CDR3 coding DNA: TGTGCCAGTACCCCCACCGGGACAGCCTATGGAAACACCATATATTTT. Its translation: CASTPTGTAYGNTIYF. Supplemented by reference TRBV19 and TRBJ1-3, the full variable domain reads DGGITQSPKYLFRKEGQNVTLSCEQNLNHDAMYWYRQDPGQGLRLIYYSQIVNDFQKGDIAEGYSVSREKKESFPLTVTSAQKNPTAFYLCASTPTGTAYGNTIYFGEGSWLTVV.

The chain employs TRBV9 and TRBJ1-2; D is possibly TRBD1 (5 bases). This CDR3 comprises 13 residues. The germline gives CDR1 SGDLS, CDR2 YYNGEE. The V end was cut by 1 base, the J end by 8 bases, with 12 bases between. The CDR3 loop reads CASSVWGVSGYTF. DNA for the CDR3: TGTGCCAGCAGCGTATGGGGCGTATCGGGCTACACCTTC.

This chain uses TRBV27 with TRBJ1-5; 7 positions agree with TRBD1. The V gene's germline CDR1 is MNHEY and CDR2 SMNVEV (reference sequence). J gave up 4 bases and V 3 bases, and 9 bases lay outside the gene matches. There are 16 residues in the CDR3. Here the CDR3 DNA reads TGTGCCAGCAGTTTCACAGGGGTCGGGATGAATCAGCCCCAGCATTTT. Translating it yields CASSFTGVGMNQPQHF.

The CDR3 DNA sequence: TGTGCCAGCCTACAGGGCGGGCAGCCCCAGCATTTT. Protein: CASLQGGQPQHF. The chain is built from TRBV28 and TRBJ1-5, with D possibly TRBD1 on 6 matching bases. Trimming cost V 8 bases and J 7 bases, with 12 bases left between them. Germline V gives CDR1 MDHEN, CDR2 SYDVKM. CDR3 length: 12 residues.

The CDR3, as DNA: TGTGCCACCAGCAGAGGAGTGGACACTGAAGCTTTCTTT. Protein: CATSRGVDTEAFF. The chain uses TRBV15 and TRBJ1-1; D not resolved. The V end lost 1 base, the J end lost 3 bases, and 6 bases lay between the germline ends. This CDR3 spans 13 amino acids. CDR1 and CDR2 (germline): LNHNV, YYDKDF (reference sequence).

The chain combines TRBV11-2 with TRBJ2-2, with 9 nucleotides matching TRBD2. Germline V gene data show CDR1 as SGHAT and CDR2 as FQNNGV. The CDR3 totals 15 residues. V shed 5 bases and J 6 bases; nucleotides not matched to a gene: 7. The CDR3 DNA sequence: TGTGCCAGCAGCCCGAGCGGGAGGTGGGCCGGGGAGCTGTTTTTT. Translated: CASSPSGRWAGELFF.

This clone was seen once. The chain is built from TRBV10-1 and TRBJ2-1; D call uncertain. Per the germline V gene, CDR1 is WNHNN and CDR2 is SYGVQD (reference sequence). V was clipped by 5 bases and J by 0 bases, with 11 bases between them. This CDR3 comprises 15 residues. CDR3 in DNA: TGCGCCAGCAGTCTTTACTCGAGCTCCTACAATGAGCAGTTCTTC. This gives the protein CASSLYSSSYNEQFF.

The rearrangement links TRBV27 to TRBJ1-2; 7 bases align to TRBD1. With V trimmed by 0 bases and J by 0 bases, 1 base remained unmatched. From germline, CDR1 is MNHEY and CDR2 SMNVEV (reference sequence). The CDR3 consists of 15 residues. Here the CDR3 DNA reads TGTGCCAGCAGTTTATCGGGACAGCCTAACTATGGCTACACCTTC. Encoded protein: CASSLSGQPNYGYTF.

The chain is built from TRBV19 and TRBJ2-5; 15 positions agree with TRBD2. Germline values: CDR1 LNHDA, CDR2 SQIVND (reference sequence). Unmatched junction bases numbered 7, after V lost 0 bases and J lost 5 bases. CDR3 length: 18 residues. The CDR3 nucleotides read TGTGCCAGTAGTATAGAGGGACTAGCGGGAGGTTCGAAGGAGACCCAGTACTTC. This codes for CASSIEGLAGGSKETQYF.

The V call is TRBV30, the J call TRBJ1-2; 10 nucleotides match TRBD1. V trimming: 4 bases; J trimming: 4 bases; junction bases outside the gene matches: 9. Looked up from germline, CDR1 is GTSNPN and CDR2 is SVGIG (reference sequence). There are 15 residues in the CDR3. The CDR3 reads CAWNVGTGAPYGYTF. CDR3 sequence (DNA): TGTGCCTGGAACGTCGGGACAGGGGCGCCCTATGGCTACACCTTC.

The V gene is TRBV29-1, the J gene TRBJ2-7; TRBD1 is a possible D gene (8 bases). This CDR3 has 15 residues. Trimming cost V 3 bases and J 0 bases, with 15 bases left between them. CDR1 and CDR2 from the germline V gene are SQVTM and ANQGSEA. The CDR3 sequence: CSVEAGDRSSYEQYF. CDR3 coding DNA: TGCAGCGTTGAGGCGGGGGACAGGAGCTCCTACGAGCAGTACTTC.

The chain combines TRBV3-1 (or the pseudogene TRBV3-2) with TRBJ2-7, with D possibly matching TRBD2 (6 bases). Germline V lookup: CDR1 LGHDT, CDR2 YNNKEL (reference sequence). The CDR3 contains 12 residues. V shed 5 bases and J shed 6 bases, with 11 bases lying between them. CDR3 DNA: TGTGCCAGCAGCGACGGGACTCTCGAGCAGTACTTC. Amino acids: CASSDGTLEQYF.

V and J are TRBV18 and TRBJ1-1; D is possibly TRBD1 (5 bases). The CDR3 runs 12 residues. Germline V gene lookup returns CDR1 KGHSH and CDR2 LQKENI. Trimming took off 6 bases at V and 3 bases at J, with 8 bases between the two ends. For the CDR3, the DNA is TGTGCCAGCTCCCTGGGGCACACTGAAGCTTTCTTT. Protein sequence: CASSLGHTEAFF.

This chain connects TRBV5-1 to TRBJ1-2; 10 nucleotides match TRBD1. The length of the CDR3 is 16 residues. Germline V CDR1 and CDR2: SGHRS, YFSETQ. V was clipped by 0 bases and J by 6 bases; unmatched bases: 8. This CDR3 is CASSLAARQGAHGYTF. CDR3 in DNA: TGCGCCAGCAGCTTGGCCGCCCGACAGGGGGCTCATGGCTACACCTTC.

This sequence joins TRBV19 and TRBJ1-6, with TRBD1 as a possible D gene (6 bases). The CDR3 is made up of 16 amino acids. The germline V and J ends were trimmed by 4 bases and 6 bases, with 16 bases remaining between them. CDR1 and CDR2 from the germline V gene are LNHDA and SQIVND (reference sequence). The CDR3, as DNA: TGTGCCAGTAGTAAAACAGGGTCTACTCTTAATTCACCCCTCCACTTT. This sequence encodes CASSKTGSTLNSPLHF.